The next 18 T cell receptor beta chains were all read from a single sample in a study of T cell changes during pregnancy in multiple sclerosis. Method: immunoSEQ multiplex PCR; TCRdb's copy keeps in-frame clones and lacks some. The table includes tens of thousands of clones, around 93% detected once. The material was peripheral blood, obtained in the third trimester of pregnancy. Receptors were obtained from a female donor in good health, enrolled as a control in a pregnancy study.

This rearrangement joins TRBV5-4 to TRBJ2-2, with 7 positions matching TRBD1. The CDR3 loop spans 14 amino acids. The V gene end was trimmed by 0 bases and the J gene end by 5 bases; junction bases not matched to a gene: 1. From germline, CDR1 is SGHNT and CDR2 YYREEE (reference sequence). The DNA for the CDR3 is TGTGCCAGCAGCTTGGACAGGGGAACCGGGGAGCTGTTTTTT. Its protein product is CASSLDRGTGELFF.

The V gene is TRBV18, the J gene TRBJ1-5; perhaps TRBD1 as D (6 bases). From germline, CDR1 is KGHSH and CDR2 LQKENI. V dropped 6 bases and J dropped 7 bases, with 16 bases sitting between them. This CDR3 has 14 residues. In nucleotides, the CDR3 is TGTGCCAGCTCTAACACAGGGTCGGAACAGCCCCAGCATTTT. It codes for CASSNTGSEQPQHF. The complete variable domain, with remaining parts taken from reference TRBV18 and TRBJ1-5, reads NAGVMQNPRHLVRRRGQEARLRCSPMKGHSHVYWYRQLPEEGLKFMVYLQKENIIDESGMPKERFSAEFPKEGPSILRIQQVVRGDSAAYFCASSNTGSEQPQHFGDGTRLSIL.

This sequence joins TRBV18 and TRBJ2-3; weak D call: TRBD2 (5 bases). The CDR3 consists of 12 residues. Germline CDR1 and CDR2: KGHSH and LQKENI. Trimming cost V 1 base and J 7 bases, with 6 bases left between them. The CDR3 here is CASSPRGNTQYF. In DNA form, the CDR3 reads TGTGCCAGCTCACCACGAGGGAATACGCAGTATTTT.

The chain recombines TRBV28 with TRBJ2-7, with TRBD1 identical over 7 bases. CDR1 is MDHEN and CDR2 is SYDVKM in the germline V gene. The ends lost 4 bases at V and 3 bases at J; junction bases unmatched: 6. The length of the CDR3 is 14 residues. The DNA of the CDR3 is TGTGCCAGCAGTTCTGCCGGGACAGTCTACGAGCAGTACTTC. This codes for CASSSAGTVYEQYF.

In this sample, this clone turned up once. DNA of the CDR3: TGTGCCAGCAGTGAAAGGGTGACAGGGTACTACAATGAGCAGTTCTTC. Translating it yields CASSERVTGYYNEQFF. The chain couples TRBV2 to TRBJ2-1; TRBD1 aligns across 7 bases. This CDR3 has 16 residues. CDR1 and CDR2 from the germline V gene are SNHLY and FYNNEI. J lost 3 bases, V lost 2 bases, and 7 bases had no gene match. The full variable domain, in which reference TRBV2 and TRBJ2-1 provide the parts outside the CDR3, is EPEVTQTPSHQVTQMGQEVILRCVPISNHLYFYWYRQILGQKVEFLVSFYNNEISEKSEIFDDQFSVERPDGSNFTLKIRSTKLEDSAMYFCASSERVTGYYNEQFFGPGTRLTVL.

The chain joins TRBV5-1 to TRBJ1-5; weak D call: TRBD1 (6 bases). Germline V gene data show CDR1 as SGHRS and CDR2 as YFSETQ. V lost 0 bases to trimming and J lost 2 bases, with 9 bases between them. This CDR3 is 15 amino acids long. CDR3 in amino acids: CASSLGPGGNQPQHF. The CDR3 DNA follows: TGCGCCAGCAGCTTGGGGCCAGGGGGCAATCAGCCCCAGCATTTT.

CDR3 nucleotides: TGTGCCAGTAGTCGGACAGGCTTTGACTACGAGCAGTACTTC. As protein: CASSRTGFDYEQYF. The genes are TRBV19 and TRBJ2-7, with 7 positions matching TRBD1. V gave up 5 bases and J gave up 3 bases; unmatched junction bases: 7. Germline V gene data show CDR1 as LNHDA and CDR2 as SQIVND (reference sequence). This CDR3 is built from 14 residues.

V and J are TRBV19 and TRBJ2-3, with 11 bases that match TRBD2. CDR1 is LNHDA and CDR2 is SQIVND in the germline V gene (reference sequence). With V trimmed by 8 bases and J by 0 bases, 4 bases remained unmatched. There are 15 residues in the CDR3. The CDR3 loop reads CASSGTSGSTDTQYF. The CDR3, as DNA: TGTGCCAGTTCCGGGACTAGCGGAAGCACAGATACGCAGTATTTT.

Written as DNA, the CDR3 is TGCGCCAGCAGCCAAGTTGTGGCGGGAGATATAAACGAGCAGTACTTC. Residues: CASSQVVAGDINEQYF. The genes are TRBV4-1 and TRBJ2-7; 7 nucleotides agree with TRBD2. CDR1 and CDR2 from the germline V gene are MGHRA and YSYEKL. J lost 5 bases, V lost 1 base, and 11 bases had no gene match. The CDR3 is made up of 16 amino acids.

This clone was counted a single time. The chain employs TRBV2 and TRBJ2-7; TRBD2 is a possible D gene (5 bases). Germline CDR1 is SNHLY and CDR2 is FYNNEI. This CDR3 comprises 15 residues. Trimming took 3 bases from V and 2 from J, leaving 14 bases between them. CDR3 residues: CASSDLWAEAYEQYF. The CDR3 coding sequence is TGTGCCAGCAGTGACCTTTGGGCGGAGGCCTACGAGCAGTACTTC.

J is TRBJ1-3 and V is TRBV30; a weak D match, TRBD1 (5 bases). The CDR3 extends over 12 amino acids. The germline CDR1 and CDR2 sequences are GTSNPN and SVGIG (reference sequence). V lost 1 base and J lost 9, with 10 bases in between. CDR3 protein: CAWSAGGGTIYF. CDR3 DNA sequence: TGTGCCTGGAGTGCCGGGGGAGGCACCATATATTTT. The entire variable domain, with the rest obtained from reference TRBV30 and TRBJ1-3, is as follows: SQTIHQWPATLVQPVGSPLSLECTVEGTSNPNLYWYRQAAGRGLQLLFYSVGIGQISSEVPQNLSASRPQDRQFILSSKKLLLSDSGFYLCAWSAGGGTIYFGEGSWLTVV.

The rearrangement joins TRBV28 to TRBJ2-7; TRBD1 matches 9 bases. CDR1 and CDR2 (germline): MDHEN, SYDVKM. CDR3 length equals 16 residues. With 3 bases clipped from V and 2 bases from J, the junction kept 8 bases outside the gene matches. Here the CDR3 DNA reads TGTGCCAGCAGTTTGGGGCCGGGACAGGGCCCCTACGAGCAGTACTTC. Amino acids: CASSLGPGQGPYEQYF.

The table lists this clone with a count of one. V and J are TRBV5-1 and TRBJ2-3; 7 bases match TRBD2. This CDR3 is built from 14 residues. The J segment lost 3 bases and the V segment lost 4 bases, leaving 5 bases of the junction unmatched. Germline CDR1 reads SGHRS; CDR2 reads YFSETQ. The CDR3 DNA reads TGCGCCAGCAGCGCGGTGCGGGGGACAGATACGCAGTATTTT. As protein: CASSAVRGTDTQYF. Full variable domain (missing parts from reference TRBV5-1 and TRBJ2-3): KAGVTQTPRYLIKTRGQQVTLSCSPISGHRSVSWYQQTPGQGLQFLFEYFSETQRNKGNFPGRFSGRQFSNSRSEMNVSTLELGDSALYLCASSAVRGTDTQYFGPGTRLTVL.

The chain is built from TRBV19 and TRBJ2-1; TRBD1 matches at 8 bases. V lost 3 bases and J lost 8; bases outside the gene matches: 3. CDR3 length: 13 residues. The germline V gene has CDR1 LNHDA and CDR2 SQIVND (reference sequence). The CDR3 sequence is CASSIQGAHEQFF. For the CDR3, the DNA is TGTGCCAGTAGTATCCAGGGGGCGCATGAGCAGTTCTTC.

This rearrangement joins TRBV30 to TRBJ2-1, with 9 bases matching TRBD2. The germline V gene encodes CDR1 GTSNPN and CDR2 SVGIG (reference sequence). The junction had 10 bases not matched to a gene; V was cut back by 5 bases and J by 5 bases. The CDR3 sequence is 15 residues long. This CDR3 reads CAWQAGLAGNNEQFF. The CDR3 coding sequence is TGTGCCTGGCAGGCTGGGCTAGCGGGGAACAATGAGCAGTTCTTC.

V usage is TRBV10-3 and J usage is TRBJ1-1, with unresolved D. Germline CDR1 reads ENHRY; CDR2 reads SYGVKD. V dropped 10 bases and J dropped 4 bases, with 22 bases sitting between them. The CDR3 loop spans 15 amino acids. The CDR3 sequence: CATRVQMRRVTEAFF. CDR3 DNA: TGTGCCACCAGAGTCCAAATGCGTCGGGTCACTGAAGCTTTCTTT.

The V call is TRBV7-9, the J call TRBJ2-1; 8 bases map to TRBD2. J lost 14 bases, V lost 5 bases, and 11 bases had no gene match. Per the germline V gene, CDR1 is SEHNR and CDR2 is FQNEAQ (reference sequence). The CDR3 is 13 amino acids. CDR3 amino acids: CASSLPLSGTEFF. For the CDR3, the DNA is TGTGCCAGCAGCCTCCCCCTTAGCGGGACGGAGTTCTTC.

V is TRBV2 and J is TRBJ2-7; D not resolved. With 3 bases removed from V and 2 bases from J, the gap between germline ends came to 14 bases. This CDR3 is 15 amino acids long. Germline CDR1 is SNHLY and CDR2 is FYNNEI. CDR3 bases: TGTGCCAGCAGTGAGGAGCCAGCACCCACCTACGAGCAGTACTTC. Its protein product is CASSEEPAPTYEQYF.